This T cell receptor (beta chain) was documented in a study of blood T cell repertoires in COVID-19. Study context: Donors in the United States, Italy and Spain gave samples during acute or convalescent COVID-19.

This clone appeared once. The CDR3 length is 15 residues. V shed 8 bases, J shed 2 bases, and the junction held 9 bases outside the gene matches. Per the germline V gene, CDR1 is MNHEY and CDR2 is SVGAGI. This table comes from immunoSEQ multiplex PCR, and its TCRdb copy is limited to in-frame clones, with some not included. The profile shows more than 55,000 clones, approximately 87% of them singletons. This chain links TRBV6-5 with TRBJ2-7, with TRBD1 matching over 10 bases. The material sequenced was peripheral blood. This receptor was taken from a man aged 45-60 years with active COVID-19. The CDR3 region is CASSSYGTGAYEQYF. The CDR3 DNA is TGTGCCAGCTCCAGCTACGGGACAGGGGCCTACGAGCAGTACTTC.